The 4 T cell receptor beta chains in this list originate from one sample, sequenced in a study of T cell responses to AZD1222 COVID-19 vaccine. TCRdb's copy holds only in-frame clones and misses some; the assay was immunoSEQ multiplex PCR. The sample consists of fewer than 200,000 clones, 80% to 90% of them appearing once. Sample: peripheral blood, taken 28 days after the second dose of the MenACWY control vaccine. The receptor source for this set is an adult who received the MenACWY meningococcal vaccine as a control.

V gene TRBV30 combines with J gene TRBJ2-1; D perhaps matches TRBD2 (6 bases). The germline V gene encodes CDR1 GTSNPN and CDR2 SVGIG (reference sequence). This CDR3 region has 14 residues. The V and J ends lost 4 bases and 1 base respectively, with 11 bases between them. CDR3 amino acids: CAWKEGASYNEQFF. CDR3 bases: TGTGCCTGGAAGGAGGGAGCTTCCTACAATGAGCAGTTCTTC.

The CDR3 bases are TGTGCCAGCAGCATAAGGGACGGGAAGCAGTACTTC. This sequence encodes CASSIRDGKQYF. The rearrangement uses TRBV14 and TRBJ2-7; TRBD1 or TRBD2 may be the D gene (5 bases each). V was shortened by 5 bases and J by 8 bases, with 13 bases between the two germline ends. This CDR3 is 12 amino acids long. The germline V gene has CDR1 SGHDN and CDR2 FVKESK.

This clone was counted between two and nine times. This chain connects TRBV6-5 to TRBJ2-2; D gene ambiguous. With 5 bases removed from V and 5 bases from J, the gap between germline ends came to 15 bases. CDR1 is MNHEY and CDR2 is SVGAGI in the germline V gene. The CDR3 runs to 15 residues. CDR3 residues: CASSPRVFSTGELFF. In DNA form, the CDR3 reads TGTGCCAGCAGTCCCCGGGTCTTCTCGACCGGGGAGCTGTTTTTT.

The V and J genes are TRBV4-3 and TRBJ2-6, with D hard to call. From germline, CDR1 is LGHNA and CDR2 YSLEER. The V end lost 1 base, the J end lost 0 bases, and 4 bases lay between the germline ends. The CDR3 loop spans 15 amino acids. This CDR3 reads CASSQGISGANVLTF. CDR3 nucleotides: TGCGCCAGCAGCCAAGGGATCTCTGGGGCCAACGTCCTGACTTTC.